These 26 T cell receptor beta chains originate from one sample sequenced in a study of OX40 agonist ivuxolimab in advanced cancers. Profiling relied on immunoSEQ multiplex PCR, and the TCRdb table lists in-frame clones only, not all of them. The data hold 70,000 to 85,000 clones, with 85% to 95% observed a single time. This sample comprised CD4+ or CD8+ T cells sorted from blood, obtained in a trial of the OX40 agonist ivuxolimab. These receptors originate from an adult with an advanced solid tumor such as melanoma, head and neck, liver or kidney cancer.

The V call is TRBV7-6, the J call TRBJ2-3; 11 bases agree with TRBD2. The CDR3 is 16 residues long. V shed 5 bases, J shed 2 bases, and the junction held 6 bases outside the gene matches. CDR1 is SGHVS, CDR2 FNYEAQ, per germline. This chain's CDR3 is CASSPIAGGVTDTQYF. The CDR3 nucleotides read TGTGCCAGCAGCCCCATAGCGGGGGGGGTCACAGATACGCAGTATTTT.

This clone has a single count. The chain recombines TRBV14 with TRBJ1-2, with no clear D. CDR3 length: 12 residues. Trimming shortened V by 6 bases and J by 6 bases, and 11 bases separated the two germline ends. Germline V gene sequence: CDR1 SGHDN, CDR2 FVKESK. The CDR3 DNA reads as TGTGCCAGCAGTGATGACCCCGATGGCTACACCTTC. This codes for CASSDDPDGYTF.

The chain carries TRBV15 and TRBJ1-3; D unresolved. Germline CDR1 and CDR2: LNHNV and YYDKDF (reference sequence). The CDR3 spans 13 residues. In nucleotides, the CDR3 is TGTGCTAGCACTGCTTCCTCTGGAAACACCATATATTTT. Residues: CASTASSGNTIYF.

This clone has just one count. V is TRBV7-9 and J is TRBJ1-3; 7 positions agree with TRBD1. CDR1 and CDR2 from the germline V gene are SEHNR and FQNEAQ (reference sequence). CDR3 length equals 18 residues. With V trimmed by 5 bases and J by 6 bases, 19 bases remained unmatched. The CDR3 spells CASSAKTGTDKGQNTIYF. The CDR3, as DNA: TGTGCCAGCAGCGCGAAGACCGGGACAGACAAGGGGCAAAACACCATATATTTT. The complete variable domain, with remaining parts taken from reference TRBV7-9 and TRBJ1-3, reads DTGVSQNPRHKITKRGQNVTFRCDPISEHNRLYWYRQTLGQGPEFLTYFQNEAQLEKSRLLSDRFSAERPKGSFSTLEIQRTEQGDSAMYLCASSAKTGTDKGQNTIYFGEGSWLTVV.

This chain joins TRBV7-3 and TRBJ2-3; D gene unclear. Germline V gene lookup returns CDR1 SGHTA and CDR2 FQGTGA. CDR3 size: 17 residues. Trimming shortened V by 4 bases and J by 2 bases, and 19 bases separated the two germline ends. The CDR3 DNA is TGTGCCAGCAGCTCCATCGGTGAGAGAAGTCCCACAGATACGCAGTATTTT. This translates into CASSSIGERSPTDTQYF.

V and J are TRBV30 and TRBJ1-2; D ambiguous. V was clipped by 0 bases and J by 0 bases, with 17 bases between them. CDR3 length: 17 amino acids. The germline V gene encodes CDR1 GTSNPN and CDR2 SVGIG (reference sequence). The CDR3 nucleotides read TGTGCCTGGAGTGTACTAACATCGGCAGGACCTAACTATGGCTACACCTTC. Its protein is CAWSVLTSAGPNYGYTF.

J is TRBJ1-1 and V is TRBV5-6; D unclear. Germline V gene lookup returns CDR1 SGHDT and CDR2 YYEEEE. V lost 4 bases, J lost 6 bases, and 10 bases lay in between. The CDR3 extends over 12 amino acids. The CDR3 sequence: CASSPGGAEAFF. In nucleotides, the CDR3 is TGTGCCAGCAGCCCCGGAGGTGCTGAAGCTTTCTTT.

The J gene is TRBJ1-1, the V gene TRBV27; the D gene is possibly TRBD1 (6 bases). The germline V and J ends were trimmed by 5 bases and 4 bases, with 14 bases remaining between them. The CDR3 sequence is 14 residues long. Germline assignment: CDR1 MNHEY and CDR2 SMNVEV (reference sequence). The DNA for the CDR3 is TGTGCCAGCAGTCCCAGGGGTAGTAGCACTGAAGCTTTCTTT. Translating gives CASSPRGSSTEAFF.

The V call is TRBV19, the J call TRBJ1-2, with D perhaps TRBD1 (5 bases). Germline CDR1 reads LNHDA; CDR2 reads SQIVND (reference sequence). Trimming cost V 10 bases and J 4 bases, with 16 bases left between them. This CDR3 region has 13 residues. The CDR3 protein is CAKRGVPLYGYTF. As DNA, the CDR3 is TGTGCCAAGCGAGGGGTACCCCTCTATGGCTACACCTTC.

This clone was seen once. The gene calls are TRBV6-5 and TRBJ2-5; TRBD1 aligns across 8 bases. The DNA end is a closer match to TRBJ2-7, so the J assignment may be wrong. In germline, CDR1 is MNHEY, CDR2 SVGAGI. The CDR3 covers 13 residues. In nucleotides, the CDR3 is TGTGCCAGCAGTTACTCGGACAGGGTCGAGCAGTACTTC. Protein product: CASSYSDRVEQYF.

The genes are TRBV9 and TRBJ1-4; D unclear. The germline V gene has CDR1 SGDLS and CDR2 YYNGEE. This CDR3 contains 16 residues. V was clipped by 3 bases and J by 0 bases, with 12 bases between them. This CDR3 reads CASSASNFATNEKLFF. The CDR3 region has the DNA TGTGCCAGCAGCGCCTCAAACTTCGCAACTAATGAAAAACTGTTTTTT.

The chain links TRBV7-9 to TRBJ2-1, with 8 bases aligning to TRBD1. The V segment lost 1 base and the J segment 0 bases; nucleotides outside the gene matches: 11. The CDR3 consists of 19 residues. Germline V gene data show CDR1 as SEHNR and CDR2 as FQNEAQ (reference sequence). Written as DNA, the CDR3 is TGTGCCAGCAGCTTAGGTCGGGTTCGACAGGGGAGCTCCTACAATGAGCAGTTCTTC. Protein: CASSLGRVRQGSSYNEQFF.

V gene TRBV16 combines with J gene TRBJ2-3; TRBD2 agrees at 11 bases. V dropped 2 bases and J dropped 4; count of bases not matched to a gene: 8. The CDR3 is 17 amino acids. Germline loops: CDR1 KGHSY, CDR2 FQNENV. The DNA of the CDR3 is TGTGCCAGCAGCCAAAGTATACTAGCGGGAGCAGCAGATACGCAGTATTTT. This encodes CASSQSILAGAADTQYF.

The genes are TRBV7-8 and TRBJ2-7, with D possibly matching TRBD2 (9 bases). Trimming left V 1 base short and J 3 bases short, with 25 bases between. The CDR3 covers 19 residues. Germline loops: CDR1 SGHVS, CDR2 FQNEAQ. The chain's CDR3 is CASSLEAGGTGLAIYEQYF. The CDR3 DNA reads as TGTGCCAGCAGCTTAGAGGCAGGGGGCACCGGACTAGCGATCTACGAGCAGTACTTC.

The rearrangement joins TRBV5-1 to TRBJ2-3, with 14 bases that match TRBD2. Trimming at V came to 4 bases and at J to 2 bases, leaving 6 bases not matched to a gene. The CDR3 is 17 residues long. Looked up from germline, CDR1 is SGHRS and CDR2 is YFSETQ. The CDR3 DNA reads TGCGCCAGCAGCCCGGGACTAGCGGGAGAAGACACAGATACGCAGTATTTT. Its translation: CASSPGLAGEDTDTQYF.

This clone was observed a few times. This rearrangement joins TRBV19 to TRBJ2-1, with TRBD2 matching 7 bases. The germline V gene has CDR1 LNHDA and CDR2 SQIVND (reference sequence). The trim removed 1 base at V and 3 bases at J, leaving 3 bases unmatched. The CDR3 extends over 15 amino acids. Here the CDR3 DNA reads TGTGCCAGTAGTATAGTTCGGGGGGACTACAATGAGCAGTTCTTC. Its protein product is CASSIVRGDYNEQFF. Based on the CDR3 plus reference TRBV19 and TRBJ2-1, the full variable domain is DGGITQSPKYLFRKEGQNVTLSCEQNLNHDAMYWYRQDPGQGLRLIYYSQIVNDFQKGDIAEGYSVSREKKESFPLTVTSAQKNPTAFYLCASSIVRGDYNEQFFGPGTRLTVL.

The V gene is TRBV25-1, the J gene TRBJ2-2, with D perhaps matching TRBD1 or TRBD2 (5 bases each). Germline assignment: CDR1 MGHDK and CDR2 SYGVNS. This CDR3 contains 15 residues. V gave up 1 base and J gave up 6 bases, with 12 bases separating them. CDR3 bases: TGTGCCAGCAGTGAATTGAGGGGAGCATCCGGGGAGCTGTTTTTT. It specifies CASSELRGASGELFF. Using reference TRBV25-1 and TRBJ2-2 for the parts outside the CDR3, the full variable domain is EADIYQTPRYLVIGTGKKITLECSQTMGHDKMYWYQQDPGMELHLIHYSYGVNSTEKGDLSSESTVSRIRTEHFPLTLESARPSHTSQYLCASSELRGASGELFFGEGSRLTVL.

This clone has just one count. The V gene is TRBV10-3, the J gene TRBJ2-4; D unresolved. The V and J ends lost 3 bases and 1 base respectively, with 13 bases between them. Germline V lookup: CDR1 ENHRY, CDR2 SYGVKD. The CDR3 consists of 16 residues. The CDR3 protein is CAISDGAKAAKNIQYF. The CDR3 region has the DNA TGTGCCATCAGTGACGGAGCGAAGGCGGCCAAAAACATTCAGTACTTC.

This sequence joins TRBV10-3 and TRBJ1-2; D is possibly TRBD1 (5 bases). V lost 3 bases to trimming and J lost 7 bases, with 15 bases between them. Germline values: CDR1 ENHRY, CDR2 SYGVKD. This CDR3 contains 14 residues. DNA of the CDR3: TGTGCCATCAGTGAAGACTTGAGGGGCCTTGGCTACACCTTC. Protein sequence: CAISEDLRGLGYTF.

The chain has TRBV27 and TRBJ2-7, with TRBD2 as a possible D gene (5 bases). This CDR3 has 13 residues. Trimming stripped 4 bases from V and 2 bases from J, with 9 bases between. Germline V gene data show CDR1 as MNHEY and CDR2 as SMNVEV (reference sequence). The CDR3 DNA reads TGTGCCAGCAGTTCTCCGGGGACCTACGAGCAGTACTTC. This gives the protein CASSSPGTYEQYF.

This clone was picked up one time. J is TRBJ1-5 and V is TRBV19; unclear D gene. Germline lookup yields CDR1 LNHDA and CDR2 SQIVND (reference sequence). V lost 7 bases to trimming and J lost 4 bases, with 8 bases between them. CDR3 length: 12 residues. In DNA, the CDR3 is TGTGCCAGTAAGCCCGGGAATCAGCCCCAGCATTTT. It translates to CASKPGNQPQHF.

J is TRBJ2-2 and V is TRBV21-1; no check of the table's D call, TRBD2, against the DNA was made. TRBV21-1 is a pseudogene. The CDR3 is 17 amino acids. CDR3 bases: TGTGCCAGCAGCGTTCCGGGACTAGCGTTTGGGGCCGGGGAGCTGTTTTTT. Its translation is CASSVPGLAFGAGELFF.

This clone was seen just once. The rearrangement links TRBV6-1 to TRBJ1-1, with D perhaps TRBD1 (6 bases). Germline-derived CDR1 and CDR2 are MNHNS and SASEGT. The CDR3 consists of 15 residues. Trimming stripped 7 bases from V and 0 bases from J, with 15 bases between. CDR3 sequence (DNA): TGTGCCAGCATCAAATGGGGGGGCTTGAACACTGAAGCTTTCTTT. It yields the protein CASIKWGGLNTEAFF.

About this clone itself: Other DNA sequences of this sample code for an identical CDR3. The chain joins TRBV4-3 to TRBJ2-7, with D perhaps TRBD1 (5 bases). V was clipped by 0 bases and J by 2 bases, with 8 bases between them. The CDR3 extends over 14 amino acids. The germline V gene encodes CDR1 LGHNA and CDR2 YSLEER. CDR3 sequence reads: CASSQERGPYEQYF. CDR3 coding DNA: TGCGCCAGCAGCCAAGAAAGGGGTCCCTACGAGCAGTACTTC.

The gene calls are TRBV27 and TRBJ1-2; D is possibly TRBD1 (5 bases). The CDR3 consists of 15 residues. Germline CDR1 reads MNHEY; CDR2 reads SMNVEV (reference sequence). Trimming removed 2 bases from V and 7 bases from J, with 17 bases in between. In nucleotides, the CDR3 is TGTGCCAGCAGTTTAGGGGTCCGGGGGGTTGGTGGCTACACCTTC. As protein: CASSLGVRGVGGYTF.

The chain links TRBV2 to TRBJ1-5; 11 bases line up with TRBD1. The germline V gene encodes CDR1 SNHLY and CDR2 FYNNEI. The CDR3 loop spans 16 amino acids. V lost 5 bases and J lost 5; bases outside the gene matches: 8. CDR3 region: CASSKIWDRGDQPQHF. Here the CDR3 DNA reads TGTGCCAGCAGTAAAATATGGGACAGGGGGGATCAGCCCCAGCATTTT. The variable domain in full, completed from reference TRBV2 and TRBJ1-5, reads EPEVTQTPSHQVTQMGQEVILRCVPISNHLYFYWYRQILGQKVEFLVSFYNNEISEKSEIFDDQFSVERPDGSNFTLKIRSTKLEDSAMYFCASSKIWDRGDQPQHFGDGTRLSIL.